The rows below give T cell receptor beta chains drawn from one sample of a study of cytotoxic CD8 clonotypes in ibrutinib-treated CLL. Here immunoSEQ multiplex PCR was the method, and the copy in TCRdb shows in-frame clones only, minus some. The sample shows over 200,000 clones, roughly 73% of them seen only once. The specimen was PBMCs, collected after 12 months of ibrutinib treatment. These receptors were taken from a human donor with chronic lymphocytic leukemia. Each CDR3 is given without its conserved first and last residue. Clone size is not always given. Where it is, it says once, few, many or a class for expanded clones.

>NA|TRBJ2-5|TRBV7-9
ASSLALQDQETQY
>NA|TRBJ1-2|TRBV6-6
ASSSSQGGYGYT
>NA|TRBJ1-2|TRBV29-1
SVEPGQGRTYGYT
>NA|TRBJ2-6|TRBV2
ASSAVTVSYGANVLT
>NA|TRBJ1-6|TRBV7-3
ASSLGEGNSPLH
>once|TRBJ2-1|TRBV27
ASRFRSDNEQF
>NA|TRBJ1-4|TRBV9
ASSVDQTNEKLF
>NA|TRBJ2-7|TRBV4-1
ASSHPGRGTEQY
>NA|TRBJ2-5|TRBV5-1
ASRGVVTPKYQETQY
>NA|TRBJ1-5|TRBV19
ASRPPGTGNQPQH